The 2 T cell receptor beta chains in this list originate from one sample, sequenced in a study of persistence of HIV-infected CD4 T cells. These receptors have no known antigen. The stimulus was lysate of CMV-infected fibroblasts, 8.5 to 10 ug/mL. Sorted nonresponding memory CD4+ T cells were CD40L-negative, CD69-negative, CD45RO-high. The libraries were made with immunoSEQ version 4 in survey mode. The assay was immunoSEQ multiplex PCR, and TCRdb's table has in-frame clones only and misses some. The sample carries 46,000 or so clones, 75% to 85% recorded once. Sequenced material: CD4+ T cells sorted from PBMCs after approximately 20-hour stimulation, taken from a patient who received antiretroviral therapy. The receptors shown here come from an adult man with HIV who was CMV-seropositive.

The chain combines TRBV27 with TRBJ2-5; D not certain. Trimming removed 5 bases from V and 9 bases from J, with 16 bases in between. Germline CDR1 MNHEY, CDR2 SMNVEV (reference sequence). The CDR3 loop spans 13 amino acids. Here the CDR3 DNA reads TGTGCCAGCAGTCCGGGCGTGAGAGTGCCCCAGTACTTC. This codes for CASSPGVRVPQYF.

The chain uses TRBV5-4 and TRBJ2-6; D not resolved. V lost 4 bases to trimming and J lost 0 bases, with 14 bases between them. CDR1 SGHNT and CDR2 YYREEE come from the germline V gene (reference sequence). The CDR3 is 17 amino acids. The CDR3 DNA follows: TGTGCCAGCAGCCCCCTATTCCGGTCCTCTGGGGCCAACGTCCTGACTTTC. Translating it yields CASSPLFRSSGANVLTF.